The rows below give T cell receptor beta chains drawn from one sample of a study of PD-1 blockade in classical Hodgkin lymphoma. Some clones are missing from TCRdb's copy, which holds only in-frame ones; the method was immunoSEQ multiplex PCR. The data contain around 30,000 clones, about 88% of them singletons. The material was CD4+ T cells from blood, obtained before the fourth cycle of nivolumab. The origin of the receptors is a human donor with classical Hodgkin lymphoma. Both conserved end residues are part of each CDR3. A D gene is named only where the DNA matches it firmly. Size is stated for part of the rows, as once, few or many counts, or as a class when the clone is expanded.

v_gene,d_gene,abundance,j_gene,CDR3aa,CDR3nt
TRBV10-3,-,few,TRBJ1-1,CAIKEPSATEAFF,TGTGCCATCAAAGAACCCTCCGCCACTGAAGCTTTCTTT
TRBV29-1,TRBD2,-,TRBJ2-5,CSVGRFGREGTQYF,TGCAGCGTTGGACGGTTCGGCAGGGAGGGCACCCAGTACTTC
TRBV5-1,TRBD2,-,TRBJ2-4,CASSPTGTSGLAKNIQYF,TGCGCCAGCAGCCCGACGGGGACTAGCGGCCTAGCCAAAAACATTCAGTACTTC
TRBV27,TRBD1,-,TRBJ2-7,CASSLQGALYEQYF,TGTGCCAGCAGTCTCCAGGGGGCCCTCTACGAGCAGTACTTC
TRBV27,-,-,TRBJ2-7,CASSAGSSYEQYF,TGTGCCAGCAGTGCGGGATCTTCATACGAGCAGTACTTC
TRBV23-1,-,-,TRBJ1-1,CASSHSQGNTEAFF,TGCGCCAGCAGTCACAGCCAGGGGAACACTGAAGCTTTCTTT
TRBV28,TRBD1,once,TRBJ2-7,CASSLRDRGAEQYF,TGTGCCAGCAGCCTCCGGGACAGGGGGGCCGAGCAGTACTTC
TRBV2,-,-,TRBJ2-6,CASSDTGANVLTF,TGTGCCAGCAGTGATACTGGGGCCAACGTCCTGACTTTC
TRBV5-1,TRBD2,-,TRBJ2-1,CASSLGLAAGNEQFF,TGCGCCAGCAGCTTGGGACTAGCGGCGGGGAATGAGCAGTTCTTC
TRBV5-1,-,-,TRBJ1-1,CASHPQGNTEAFF,TGCGCCAGCCATCCGCAGGGTAACACTGAAGCTTTCTTT
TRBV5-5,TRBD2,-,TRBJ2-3,CASSLSGREVGTDTQYF,TGTGCCAGCAGCTTGAGTGGGCGGGAGGTTGGAACAGATACGCAGTATTTT
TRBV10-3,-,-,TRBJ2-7,CAISGGDGSSYEQYF,TGTGCCATCAGTGGGGGGGACGGGAGCTCCTACGAGCAGTACTTC
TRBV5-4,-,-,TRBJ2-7,CASSIGRKSDEQYF,TGTGCCAGCAGCATTGGGAGGAAGTCAGACGAGCAGTACTTC
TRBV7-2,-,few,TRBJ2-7,CASSRSPGTTISYEQYF,TGTGCCAGCAGCCGCAGCCCCGGGACAACGATCTCCTACGAGCAGTACTTC
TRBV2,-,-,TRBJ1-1,CASSNTRYTEAFF,TGTGCCAGCAGTAATACCAGATACACTGAAGCTTTCTTT
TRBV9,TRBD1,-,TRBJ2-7,CASSAGTGPYEQYF,TGTGCCAGCAGCGCCGGGACAGGGCCTTACGAGCAGTACTTC